Listed here are 5 T cell receptor beta chains from one sample, sequenced in a study of blood T cells in healthy people across ages. Primed by a sample-barcoded 5' primer and a J-beta primer mix, a second PCR proceeded for roughly 7 to 11 cycles. MiXCR, applied by TCRdb to the 5' RACE reads, yields one record per CDR3 protein. Of roughly 900,000 distinct CDR3 sequences in the sample, 48% were seen once. The sequencing sample was made of blood. These receptors were taken from a man under 40 in good health.

This clonotype was observed once. The chain employs TRBV28 and TRBJ1-1, with 9 nucleotides matching TRBD1. The trim removed 5 bases at V and 4 bases at J, leaving 5 bases unmatched. There are 14 residues in the CDR3. Germline CDR1 reads MDHEN; CDR2 reads SYDVKM. As DNA, the CDR3 is TGTGCCAGCAGTACCGGACAGGGGCTCACTGAAGCTTTCTTT. Translating it yields CASSTGQGLTEAFF. The full variable domain, with the rest looked up from reference TRBV28 and TRBJ1-1, is DVKVTQSSRYLVKRTGEKVFLECVQDMDHENMFWYRQDPGLGLRLIYFSYDVKMKEKGDIPEGYSVSREKKERFSLILESASTNQTSMYLCASSTGQGLTEAFFGQGTRLTVV.

The table lists this clonotype with many counts. J is TRBJ2-1 and V is TRBV29-1; 11 nucleotides match TRBD1. This CDR3 is 14 amino acids long. Germline loops: CDR1 SQVTM, CDR2 ANQGSEA. The J segment lost 5 bases and the V segment lost 8 bases, leaving 8 bases of the junction unmatched. CDR3 sequence (DNA): TGCAGCACCCGGGACAGGGGGTGGAACAATGAGCAGTTCTTC. It is translated as CSTRDRGWNNEQFF.

This clonotype was counted a few times. The rearrangement uses TRBV6-6 and TRBJ2-4; TRBD1 matches at 8 bases. The germline V gene has CDR1 MNHNY and CDR2 SVGAGI (reference sequence). V lost 7 bases and J lost 5; bases outside the gene matches: 7. This CDR3 spans 14 amino acids. The CDR3: CASTPGGSQNIQYF. The CDR3 DNA follows: TGTGCCAGCACCCCAGGGGGCAGCCAAAACATTCAGTACTTC.

The V call is TRBV20-1, the J call TRBJ2-3; D may be TRBD1 (6 bases). The V gene lost 7 bases and the J gene lost 2 bases, with 13 bases spanning the gap. Germline CDR1 and CDR2: DFQATT and SNEGSKA (reference sequence). There are 13 residues in the CDR3. In DNA, the CDR3 is TGCAGTGTACAGGACAGACACACAGATACGCAGTATTTT. It yields the protein CSVQDRHTDTQYF.

This clonotype was observed a few times. The chain combines TRBV7-9 with TRBJ2-1; 11 nucleotides agree with TRBD1. The V and J ends lost 5 bases and 3 bases, in that order; junction bases with no gene match: 6. Germline V gives CDR1 SEHNR, CDR2 FQNEAQ (reference sequence). The CDR3 contains 16 residues. The CDR3 DNA reads as TGTGCCAGCAGCGTTACCGGGACAGGGGGCTACAATGAGCAGTTCTTC. Its translation is CASSVTGTGGYNEQFF.